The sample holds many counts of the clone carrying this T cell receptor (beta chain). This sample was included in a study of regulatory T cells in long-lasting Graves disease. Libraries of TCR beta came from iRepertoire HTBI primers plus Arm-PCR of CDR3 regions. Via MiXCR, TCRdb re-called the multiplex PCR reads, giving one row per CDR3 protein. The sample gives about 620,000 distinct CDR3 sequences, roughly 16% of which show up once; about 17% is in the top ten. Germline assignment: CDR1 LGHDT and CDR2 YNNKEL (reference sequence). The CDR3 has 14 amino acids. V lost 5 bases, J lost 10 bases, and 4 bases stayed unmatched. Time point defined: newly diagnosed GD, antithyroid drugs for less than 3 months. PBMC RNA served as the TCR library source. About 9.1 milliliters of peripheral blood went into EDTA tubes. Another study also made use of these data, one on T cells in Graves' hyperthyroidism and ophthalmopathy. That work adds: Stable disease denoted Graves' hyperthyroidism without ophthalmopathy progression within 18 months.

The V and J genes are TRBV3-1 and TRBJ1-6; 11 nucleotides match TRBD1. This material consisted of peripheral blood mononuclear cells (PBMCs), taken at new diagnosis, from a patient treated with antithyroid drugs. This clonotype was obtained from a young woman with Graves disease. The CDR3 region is CASSGTGGESPLHF. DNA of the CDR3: TGTGCCAGCAGCGGGACAGGGGGAGAATCACCCCTCCACTTT.